Listed below are T cell receptor beta chains from one sample, sequenced in a study of shared clonotypes between healthy human individuals. Only in-frame clones appear in the TCRdb table, and some are missing; sequencing was by immunoSEQ multiplex PCR. This table holds 950,000 to 1,100,000 clones, about 84% found once. The sample consisted of memory CD4+ T cells from PBMCs. The receptors derive from a man aged 18 to 29 in good health. Some clones in this sample may be carry-over from other donors' samples. Both conserved end residues are part of each CDR3. A D gene is named only where the DNA matches it firmly. Clone size, where shown, is once, few, many, or a class for clones that have expanded.

V gene,clone size,D gene,J gene,CDR3 length,CDR3 protein,CDR3 DNA
TRBV11-2,NA,NA,TRBJ2-2,14,CASSPFVGTGELFF,TGTGCCAGCAGCCCATTCGTTGGGACCGGGGAGCTGTTTTTT
TRBV15,NA,NA,TRBJ1-1,13,CATSRAEGISAFF,TGTGCCACCAGCAGAGCTGAGGGAATTTCAGCTTTCTTT
TRBV6-6,NA,TRBD1,TRBJ2-7,13,CASRRTGSYEQYF,TGTGCCAGCAGAAGGACAGGCAGCTACGAGCAGTACTTC
TRBV6-1,NA,NA,TRBJ1-3,13,CASSPSTGNTIYF,TGTGCCAGCAGCCCGTCTACTGGAAACACCATATATTTT
TRBV18,many,NA,TRBJ2-1,14,CASSPWQGFNEQFF,TGTGCCAGCTCACCCTGGCAGGGCTTCAATGAGCAGTTCTTC
TRBV29-1,NA,NA,TRBJ1-1,14,CSAKTDSLNTEAFF,TGCAGCGCCAAGACCGACAGTCTGAACACTGAAGCTTTCTTT
TRBV27,once,NA,TRBJ2-7,17,CASRRTSRGAYSYEQYF,TGTGCCAGCAGGCGGACCTCCAGGGGCGCGTACTCCTACGAGCAGTACTTC
TRBV5-1,NA,TRBD2,TRBJ2-1,15,CASSSGTSGTNEQFF,TGCGCCAGCAGCTCCGGGACTAGCGGAACAAATGAGCAGTTCTTC
TRBV18,NA,TRBD2,TRBJ2-2,17,CASSPLSSREGIGELFF,TGTGCCAGCTCACCATTATCGAGCCGGGAGGGCATCGGGGAGCTGTTTTTT
TRBV7-3,few,NA,TRBJ1-4,15,CASSLSGGTNEKLFF,TGTGCCAGCAGCTTATCCGGGGGAACTAATGAAAAACTGTTTTTT
TRBV10-3,NA,NA,TRBJ2-1,15,CAISESGESKREQFF,TGTGCCATCAGTGAGTCAGGGGAGTCTAAACGCGAGCAGTTCTTC
TRBV7-9,NA,TRBD1,TRBJ1-2,15,CASSFTGVSGYGYTF,TGTGCCAGCAGCTTCACAGGGGTCAGTGGGTATGGCTACACCTTC
TRBV5-5,NA,NA,TRBJ2-2,13,CASSSQGLRELFF,TGTGCCAGCAGCTCACAGGGTTTAAGGGAGCTGTTTTTT
TRBV28,NA,NA,TRBJ1-2,14,CASSLSGPQGGYTF,TGTGCCAGCAGTTTGTCTGGCCCCCAGGGTGGCTACACCTTC
TRBV9,NA,TRBD1,TRBJ2-2,16,CASSVLTGVDTGELFF,TGTGCCAGCAGCGTATTGACAGGGGTAGATACCGGGGAGCTGTTTTTT
TRBV28,NA,TRBD1,TRBJ1-2,16,CASRPLRGPTNYGYTF,TGTGCCAGCAGGCCCCTCAGGGGGCCCACTAACTATGGCTACACCTTC
TRBV6-6,NA,NA,TRBJ2-4,9,CASSYPWTF,TGTGCCAGCAGTTACCCTTGGACCTTC
TRBV18,NA,TRBD1,TRBJ1-1,16,CASSPPWTGPRTEAFF,TGTGCCAGCTCACCCCCTTGGACAGGGCCGAGGACTGAAGCTTTCTTT
TRBV11-2,NA,NA,TRBJ1-2,15,CASSLGSVPGYGYTF,TGTGCCAGCAGCTTAGGTTCAGTGCCTGGTTATGGCTACACCTTC
TRBV5-1,few,NA,TRBJ2-1,13,CASSQDPDNEQFF,TGCGCCAGCAGCCAGGACCCCGACAATGAGCAGTTCTTC
TRBV12-5,few,TRBD1,TRBJ1-5,17,CASGLLGQGGSFQPQHF,TGTGCTAGTGGCCTTCTCGGACAGGGCGGGAGCTTCCAGCCCCAGCATTTT
TRBV18,few,TRBD1,TRBJ2-7,14,CASSGTGLSYEQYF,TGTGCCAGTTCCGGGACAGGACTCTCCTACGAGCAGTACTTC
TRBV10-3,NA,NA,TRBJ2-3,15,CASRFGLYSTDTQYF,TGTGCCAGTAGATTTGGACTATACAGCACAGATACGCAGTATTTT
TRBV7-9,NA,NA,TRBJ1-1,14,CASSLTPLDTEAFF,TGTGCCAGCAGCCTGACACCTTTAGACACTGAAGCTTTCTTT
TRBV7-8,NA,NA,TRBJ1-1,15,CASSLVPGGHTEAFF,TGTGCCAGCAGCTTAGTCCCGGGGGGTCACACTGAAGCTTTCTTT
TRBV28,many,TRBD1,TRBJ2-7,14,CASSSPDRGHEQYF,TGTGCCAGCAGTTCCCCGGACAGGGGCCACGAGCAGTACTTC
TRBV2,NA,TRBD2,TRBJ2-7,18,CASTIRTSGSSSPGEQYF,TGTGCCAGCACCATTCGGACTAGCGGGAGCTCTTCACCGGGCGAGCAGTACTTC
TRBV10-3,NA,NA,TRBJ1-5,12,CAIRAEGQPQHF,TGTGCCATCCGGGCCGAGGGTCAGCCCCAGCATTTT
TRBV18,NA,TRBD2,TRBJ2-1,18,CASSPPGTSGIGRGEQFF,TGTGCCAGCTCACCGCCCGGGACTAGCGGGATCGGGAGGGGTGAGCAGTTCTTC
TRBV28,few,NA,TRBJ2-3,16,CASRGTHGRRTDTQYF,TGTGCCAGCAGAGGCACCCACGGGCGCCGCACAGATACGCAGTATTTT
TRBV11-3,NA,NA,TRBJ2-3,14,CASSRDSRTDTQYF,TGTGCCAGCAGCCGGGACTCCCGCACAGATACGCAGTATTTT
TRBV29-1,NA,TRBD1,TRBJ2-7,14,CSAKGTGALYEQYF,TGCAGCGCAAAAGGGACAGGAGCCCTCTACGAGCAGTACTTC
TRBV11-3,NA,NA,TRBJ2-3,14,CASSRGPRTDTQYF,TGTGCCAGCAGTCGCGGCCCTCGGACAGATACGCAGTATTTT
TRBV25-1,few,NA,TRBJ2-3,13,CASSEGWGDTQYF,TGTGCCAGCAGTGAAGGCTGGGGTGATACGCAGTATTTT
TRBV4-1,NA,TRBD2,TRBJ2-3,19,CASSQVPGLAGPSTDTQYF,TGCGCCAGCAGCCAAGTACCGGGACTAGCGGGTCCTAGCACAGATACGCAGTATTTT
TRBV29-1,NA,NA,TRBJ2-5,12,CSVRQFQETQYF,TGCAGCGTCCGACAGTTCCAAGAGACCCAGTACTTC
TRBV25-1,few,NA,TRBJ1-1,11,CASSSLSEAFF,TGTGCCAGCAGCTCCCTCTCTGAAGCTTTCTTT
TRBV4-1,NA,NA,TRBJ1-4,17,CASSQVGGGSTNEKLFF,TGCGCCAGCAGCCAAGTGGGCGGGGGCTCAACTAATGAAAAACTGTTTTTT
TRBV5-1,NA,NA,TRBJ2-3,17,CASSLDLVLPDADTQYF,TGCGCCAGCAGCTTGGATTTGGTACTTCCAGACGCAGATACGCAGTATTTT
TRBV2,NA,TRBD2,TRBJ2-2,15,CASSETSGRAGELFF,TGTGCCAGCAGCGAGACTAGCGGGAGAGCCGGGGAGCTGTTTTTT
TRBV5-6,once,NA,TRBJ2-2,15,CASSLGIQNTGELFF,TGTGCCAGCAGCTTGGGTATCCAAAACACCGGGGAGCTGTTTTTT
TRBV9,once,NA,TRBJ2-3,17,CASSVPAGRPQADTQYF,TGTGCCAGCAGCGTACCGGCAGGTCGTCCCCAAGCAGATACGCAGTATTTT
TRBV30,NA,NA,TRBJ1-4,18,CAWSGQRKGVTTNEKLFF,TGTGCCTGGAGTGGACAGCGTAAAGGGGTGACTACTAATGAAAAACTGTTTTTT
TRBV7-3,NA,NA,TRBJ2-3,13,CASSVMTRDTQYF,TGTGCCAGCAGCGTTATGACGCGAGATACGCAGTATTTT